Below are 3 T cell receptor beta chains sequenced from a single sample in a study of cytomegalovirus exposure and HLA in healthy donors. The primer mix had 60 Vbeta and 13 Jbeta primers. TCRdb's table, derived via immunoSEQ multiplex PCR, lists solely in-frame clones and lacks some. The table has around 220,000 clones, 70% to 80% seen once; the top ten hold 0.2% to 0.25%. Sequenced material: PBMCs. The receptors were sampled from a girl aged 2 to 10 in good health and CMV-seronegative.

The chain carries TRBV5-6 and TRBJ2-5; TRBD1 matches 10 bases. Trimming at V came to 3 bases and at J to 5 bases, leaving 7 bases not matched to a gene. Germline values: CDR1 SGHDT, CDR2 YYEEEE. This CDR3 region has 15 residues. CDR3 protein: CASSWGQGLGETQYF. As DNA, the CDR3 is TGTGCCAGCAGCTGGGGACAGGGGTTAGGGGAGACCCAGTACTTC.

The CDR3 sequence: CASSLTGPDGYTF. The CDR3 nucleotides are TGTGCCAGCAGCCTAACAGGGCCGGATGGCTACACCTTC. The chain combines TRBV7-9 with TRBJ1-2; D might be TRBD1 (6 bases). Germline V CDR1 and CDR2: SEHNR, FQNEAQ (reference sequence). CDR3 length: 13 amino acids. V lost 5 bases and J 6 bases, leaving 13 bases between the germline ends.

V gene TRBV19 combines with J gene TRBJ1-2; 9 bases align to TRBD1. V shed 8 bases and J 8 bases; nucleotides not matched to a gene: 6. Looked up from germline, CDR1 is LNHDA and CDR2 is SQIVND (reference sequence). The CDR3 is 12 residues long. This CDR3 reads CASGGQGRGYTF. DNA for the CDR3: TGTGCCAGTGGCGGACAGGGGCGAGGCTACACCTTC.